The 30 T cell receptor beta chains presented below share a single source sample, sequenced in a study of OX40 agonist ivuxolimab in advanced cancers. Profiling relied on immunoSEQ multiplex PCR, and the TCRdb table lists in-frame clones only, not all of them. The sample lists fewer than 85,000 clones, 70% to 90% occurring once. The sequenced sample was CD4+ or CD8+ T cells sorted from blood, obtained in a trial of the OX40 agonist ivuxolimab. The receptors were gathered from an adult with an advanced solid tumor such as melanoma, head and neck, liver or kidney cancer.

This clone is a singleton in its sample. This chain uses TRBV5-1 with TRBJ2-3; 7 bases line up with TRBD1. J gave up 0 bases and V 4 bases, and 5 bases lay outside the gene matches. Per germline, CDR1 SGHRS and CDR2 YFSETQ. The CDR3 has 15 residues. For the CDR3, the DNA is TGCGCCAGCAGCGAGGGACAGCCAAGCACAGATACGCAGTATTTT. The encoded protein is CASSEGQPSTDTQYF.

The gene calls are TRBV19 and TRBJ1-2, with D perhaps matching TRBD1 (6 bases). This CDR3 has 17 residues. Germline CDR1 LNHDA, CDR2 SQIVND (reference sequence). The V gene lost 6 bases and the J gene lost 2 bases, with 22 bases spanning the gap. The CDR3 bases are TGTGCCAGTAGCCCGGAGGGGACCGACAGGCCCAACTATGGCTACACCTTC. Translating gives CASSPEGTDRPNYGYTF.

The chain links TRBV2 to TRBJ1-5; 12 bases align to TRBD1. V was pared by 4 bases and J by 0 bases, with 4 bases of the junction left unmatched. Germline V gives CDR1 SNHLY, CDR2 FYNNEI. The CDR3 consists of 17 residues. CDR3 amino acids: CASSGGTGGNSNQPQHF. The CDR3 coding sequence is TGTGCCAGCAGTGGCGGGACAGGGGGCAATAGCAATCAGCCCCAGCATTTT.

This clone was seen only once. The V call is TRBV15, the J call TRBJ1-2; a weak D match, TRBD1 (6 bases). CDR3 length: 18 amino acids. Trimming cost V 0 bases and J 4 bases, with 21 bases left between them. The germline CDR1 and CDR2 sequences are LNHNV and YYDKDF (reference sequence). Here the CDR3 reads CATSRDPRAGARRYGYTF. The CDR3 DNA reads TGTGCCACCAGCAGAGATCCCCGGGCAGGGGCACGGCGCTATGGCTACACCTTC.

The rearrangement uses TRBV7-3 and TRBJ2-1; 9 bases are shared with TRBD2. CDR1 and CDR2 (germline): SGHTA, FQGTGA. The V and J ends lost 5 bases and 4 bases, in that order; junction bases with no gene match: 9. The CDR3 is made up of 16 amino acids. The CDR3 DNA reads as TGTGCCAGCAGCCTTAGCGGGAGTAGTCGTTACAATGAGCAGTTCTTC. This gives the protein CASSLSGSSRYNEQFF.

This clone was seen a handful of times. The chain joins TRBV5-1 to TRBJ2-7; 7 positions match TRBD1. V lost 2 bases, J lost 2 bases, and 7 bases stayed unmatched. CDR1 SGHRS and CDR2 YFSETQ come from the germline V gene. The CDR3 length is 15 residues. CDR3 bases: TGCGCCAGCAGCTTCAACAGGGGACAAACCTACGAGCAGTACTTC. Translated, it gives CASSFNRGQTYEQYF.

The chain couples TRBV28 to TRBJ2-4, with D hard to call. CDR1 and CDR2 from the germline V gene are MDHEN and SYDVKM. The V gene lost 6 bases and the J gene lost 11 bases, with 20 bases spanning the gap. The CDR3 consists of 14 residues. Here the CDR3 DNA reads TGTGCCAGCAGAAACACGGGCCCCGGGCTGCTTCAGTACTTC. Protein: CASRNTGPGLLQYF.

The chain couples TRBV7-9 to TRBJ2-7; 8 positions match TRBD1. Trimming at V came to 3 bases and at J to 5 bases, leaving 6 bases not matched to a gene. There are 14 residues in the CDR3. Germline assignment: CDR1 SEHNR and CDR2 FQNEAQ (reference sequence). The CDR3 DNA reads TGTGCCAGCAGCTTGACAGGGGCCCTGAACGAGCAGTACTTC. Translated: CASSLTGALNEQYF.

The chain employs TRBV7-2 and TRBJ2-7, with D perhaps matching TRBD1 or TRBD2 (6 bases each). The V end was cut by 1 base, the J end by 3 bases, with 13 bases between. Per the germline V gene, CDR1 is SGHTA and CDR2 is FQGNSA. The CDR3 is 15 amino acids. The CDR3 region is CASSLVWGADYEQYF. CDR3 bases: TGTGCCAGCAGCTTAGTTTGGGGGGCTGACTACGAGCAGTACTTC.

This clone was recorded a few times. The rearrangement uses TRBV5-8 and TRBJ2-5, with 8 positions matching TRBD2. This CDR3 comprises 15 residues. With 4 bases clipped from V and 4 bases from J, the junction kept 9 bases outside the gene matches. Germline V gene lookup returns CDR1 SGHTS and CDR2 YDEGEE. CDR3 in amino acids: CASSLVRTSLETQYF. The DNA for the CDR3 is TGTGCCAGCAGCCTCGTGAGGACTAGCCTAGAGACCCAGTACTTC.

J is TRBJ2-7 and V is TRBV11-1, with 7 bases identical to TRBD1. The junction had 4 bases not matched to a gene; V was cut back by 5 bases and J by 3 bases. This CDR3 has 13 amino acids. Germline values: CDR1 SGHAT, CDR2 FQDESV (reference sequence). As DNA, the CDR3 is TGTGCCAGCAGCCTGGGACAGATCTACGAGCAGTACTTC. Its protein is CASSLGQIYEQYF.

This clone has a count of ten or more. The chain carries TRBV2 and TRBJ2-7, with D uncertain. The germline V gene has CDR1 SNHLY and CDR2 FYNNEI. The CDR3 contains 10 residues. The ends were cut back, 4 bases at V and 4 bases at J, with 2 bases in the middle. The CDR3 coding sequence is TGTGCCAGCAGTGTATACGAGCAGTACTTC. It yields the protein CASSVYEQYF.

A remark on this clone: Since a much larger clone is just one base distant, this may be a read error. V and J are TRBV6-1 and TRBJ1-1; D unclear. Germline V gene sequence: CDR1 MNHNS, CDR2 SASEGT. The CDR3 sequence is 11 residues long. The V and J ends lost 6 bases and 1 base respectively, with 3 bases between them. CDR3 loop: CASRRNTEAFF. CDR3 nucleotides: TGTGCCAGCAGGAGGAACACTGAAGCTTTCTTT.

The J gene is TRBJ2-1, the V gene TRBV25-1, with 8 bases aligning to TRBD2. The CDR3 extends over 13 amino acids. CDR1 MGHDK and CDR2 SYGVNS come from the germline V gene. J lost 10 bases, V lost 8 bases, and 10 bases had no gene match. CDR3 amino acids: CASRPGASGEQFF. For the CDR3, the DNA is TGTGCCAGCCGCCCCGGAGCTAGCGGGGAGCAGTTCTTC.

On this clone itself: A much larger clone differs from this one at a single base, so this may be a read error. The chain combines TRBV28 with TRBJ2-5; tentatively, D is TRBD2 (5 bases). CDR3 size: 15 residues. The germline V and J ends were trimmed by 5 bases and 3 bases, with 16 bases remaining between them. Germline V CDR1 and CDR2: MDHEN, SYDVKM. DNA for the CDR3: TGTGCCAGCAGTACCTCCGGGAACGGCGAAGAGACCCAGTACTTC. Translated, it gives CASSTSGNGEETQYF.

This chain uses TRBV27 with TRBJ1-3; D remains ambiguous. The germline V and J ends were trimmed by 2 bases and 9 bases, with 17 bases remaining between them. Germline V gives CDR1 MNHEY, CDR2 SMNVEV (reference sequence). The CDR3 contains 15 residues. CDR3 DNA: TGTGCCAGCAGTTTACGGGCCTCCTCGTTGGGCACCATATATTTT. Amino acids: CASSLRASSLGTIYF.

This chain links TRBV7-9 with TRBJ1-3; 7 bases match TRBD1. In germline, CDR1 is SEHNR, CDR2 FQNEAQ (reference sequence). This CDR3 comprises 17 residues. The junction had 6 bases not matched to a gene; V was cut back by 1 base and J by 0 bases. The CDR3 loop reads CASSLVPDRFSGNTIYF. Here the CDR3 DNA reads TGTGCCAGCAGCTTAGTTCCGGACAGGTTCTCTGGAAACACCATATATTTT.

CDR3 in amino acids: CASSLLTGWNTEAFF. The CDR3 region has the DNA TGCGCCAGCAGCCTGTTGACAGGGTGGAACACTGAAGCTTTCTTT. This rearrangement joins TRBV10-2 to TRBJ1-1, with TRBD1 matching over 7 bases. This CDR3 contains 15 residues. The V and J ends lost 6 bases and 1 base, in that order; junction bases with no gene match: 8. CDR1 is WSHSY and CDR2 is SAAADI in the germline V gene.

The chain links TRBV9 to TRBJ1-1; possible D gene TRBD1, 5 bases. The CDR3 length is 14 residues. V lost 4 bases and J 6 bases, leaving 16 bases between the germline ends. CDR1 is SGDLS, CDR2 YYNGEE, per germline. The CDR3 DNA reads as TGTGCCAGCAGCTTGTCCGGGGCGCGGGCTGAAGCTTTCTTT. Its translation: CASSLSGARAEAFF.

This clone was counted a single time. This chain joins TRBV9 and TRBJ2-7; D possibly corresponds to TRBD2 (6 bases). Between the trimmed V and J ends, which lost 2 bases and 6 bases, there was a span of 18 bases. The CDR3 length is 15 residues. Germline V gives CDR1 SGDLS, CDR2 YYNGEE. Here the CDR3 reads CASSVRGGGASEQYF. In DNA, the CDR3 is TGTGCCAGCAGCGTCCGTGGGGGAGGTGCGTCCGAGCAGTACTTC.

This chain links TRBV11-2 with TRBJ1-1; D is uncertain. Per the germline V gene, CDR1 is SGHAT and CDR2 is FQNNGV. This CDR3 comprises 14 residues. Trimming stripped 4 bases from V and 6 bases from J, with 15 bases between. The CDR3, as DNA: TGTGCCAGCAGCTCCGACGGCCGGGATGCTGAAGCTTTCTTT. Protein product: CASSSDGRDAEAFF.

CDR3 in amino acids: CASSELFYEQYF. CDR3 bases: TGTGCCAGCAGTGAGCTATTCTACGAGCAGTACTTC. This sequence joins TRBV25-1 and TRBJ2-7; D is undetermined. Germline CDR1 and CDR2: MGHDK and SYGVNS. This CDR3 spans 12 amino acids. V was pared by 3 bases and J by 3 bases, with 6 bases between.

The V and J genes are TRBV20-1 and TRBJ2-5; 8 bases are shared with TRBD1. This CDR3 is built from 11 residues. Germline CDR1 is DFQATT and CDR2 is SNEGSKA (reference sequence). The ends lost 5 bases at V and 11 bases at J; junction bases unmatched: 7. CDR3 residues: CSASHRQGQYF. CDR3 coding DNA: TGCAGTGCTTCACATCGACAGGGGCAGTACTTC.

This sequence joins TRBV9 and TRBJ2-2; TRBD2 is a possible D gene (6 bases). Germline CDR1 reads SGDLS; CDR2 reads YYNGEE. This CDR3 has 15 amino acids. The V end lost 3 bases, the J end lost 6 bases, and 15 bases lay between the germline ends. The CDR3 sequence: CASSGRDLASGELFF. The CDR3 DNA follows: TGTGCCAGCAGCGGGAGGGACCTGGCCTCCGGGGAGCTGTTTTTT.

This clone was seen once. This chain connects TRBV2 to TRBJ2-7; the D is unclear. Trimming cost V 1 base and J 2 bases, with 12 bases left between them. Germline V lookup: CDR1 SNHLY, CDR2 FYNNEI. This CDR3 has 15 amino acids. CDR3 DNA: TGTGCCAGCAGTGAAGATCGGCGTTCAACCTACGAGCAGTACTTC. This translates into CASSEDRRSTYEQYF. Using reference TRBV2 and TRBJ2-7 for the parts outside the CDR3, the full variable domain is EPEVTQTPSHQVTQMGQEVILRCVPISNHLYFYWYRQILGQKVEFLVSFYNNEISEKSEIFDDQFSVERPDGSNFTLKIRSTKLEDSAMYFCASSEDRRSTYEQYFGPGTRLTVT.

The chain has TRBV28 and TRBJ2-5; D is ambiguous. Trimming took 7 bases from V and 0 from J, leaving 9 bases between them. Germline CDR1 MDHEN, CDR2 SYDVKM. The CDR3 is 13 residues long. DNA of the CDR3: TGTGCCAGCAACCGCAGGTACCAAGAGACCCAGTACTTC. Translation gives CASNRRYQETQYF. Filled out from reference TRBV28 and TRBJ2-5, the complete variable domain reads DVKVTQSSRYLVKRTGEKVFLECVQDMDHENMFWYRQDPGLGLRLIYFSYDVKMKEKGDIPEGYSVSREKKERFSLILESASTNQTSMYLCASNRRYQETQYFGPGTRLLVL.

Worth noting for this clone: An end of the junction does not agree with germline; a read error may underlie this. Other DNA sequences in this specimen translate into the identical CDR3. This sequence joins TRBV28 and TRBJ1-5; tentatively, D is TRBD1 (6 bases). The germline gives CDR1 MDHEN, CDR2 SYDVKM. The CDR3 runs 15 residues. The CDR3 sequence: CASNIQGRYNQPQHF. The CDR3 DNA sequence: TGTGCCAGCAACATACAGGGAAGATACAATCAGCCCCAACATTTT.

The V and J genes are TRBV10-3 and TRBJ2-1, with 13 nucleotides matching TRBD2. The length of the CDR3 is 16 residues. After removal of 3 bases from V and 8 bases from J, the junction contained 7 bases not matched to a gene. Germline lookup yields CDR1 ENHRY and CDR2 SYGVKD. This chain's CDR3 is CAISDAGLAGEYEQFF. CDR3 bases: TGTGCCATCAGTGACGCAGGACTAGCGGGAGAGTATGAGCAGTTCTTC.

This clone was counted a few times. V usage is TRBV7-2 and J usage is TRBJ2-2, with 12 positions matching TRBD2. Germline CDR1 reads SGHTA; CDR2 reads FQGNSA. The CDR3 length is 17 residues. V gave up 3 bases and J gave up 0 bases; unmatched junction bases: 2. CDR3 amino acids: CASSFSSGGANTGELFF. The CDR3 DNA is TGTGCCAGCAGCTTTTCTAGCGGGGGGGCGAACACCGGGGAGCTGTTTTTT.

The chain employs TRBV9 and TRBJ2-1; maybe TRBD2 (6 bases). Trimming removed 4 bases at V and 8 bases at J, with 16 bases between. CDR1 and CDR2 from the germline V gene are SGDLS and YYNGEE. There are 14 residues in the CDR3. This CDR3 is CASSSGLTKHEQFF. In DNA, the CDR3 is TGTGCCAGCAGCTCGGGACTGACGAAGCATGAGCAGTTCTTC.